Included here is one T cell receptor (beta chain) sequence, with context. Its antigen remains unidentified. This entry belongs to a study of T cells after yellow fever vaccination. For the study at large: Libraries from low-cell-number fractions were prepared with the SMART-Seq v4 Ultra Low Input RNA kit.

Study-wide findings and caveats: Faster peaking, at day 5 versus 15, marked a secondary response that was weaker. Repertoires sorted by FACS could include abundant clonotypes that are contaminants from the bulk population. Among primary-vaccination clones, most reappeared after the booster, at almost 98% for CD4 and roughly 90% for CD8.

MiXCR, applied by TCRdb to the 5' RACE reads, yields one record per CDR3 protein. The sample records 360,000 or so distinct CDR3 sequences, around a tenth being singletons. This receptor was identified in a man in his late teens or twenties who received the YFV17D yellow fever vaccine. Sequencing used PBMCs, obtained on the day of the first yellow fever vaccination.

The CDR3 region is CASSEGGYQETQYF. CDR3 bases: TGTGCCAGCAGCGAAGGGGGGTACCAAGAGACCCAGTACTTC. This chain connects TRBV9 to TRBJ2-5, with D tentatively TRBD1 or TRBD2 (6 bases each). Trimming left V 3 bases short and J 0 bases short, with 9 bases between. The CDR3 sequence is 14 residues long. Looked up from germline, CDR1 is SGDLS and CDR2 is YYNGEE.